What follows describes a single T cell receptor (beta chain). Its specificity is unknown. The sample holds other DNA sequences that translate to the same CDR3. This record belongs to a study of cytomegalovirus exposure and HLA in healthy donors. The length of the CDR3 is 13 residues. The V gene's germline CDR1 is SGDLS and CDR2 YYNGEE. The ends were cut back, 2 bases at V and 4 bases at J, with 9 bases in the middle. The table came from immunoSEQ multiplex PCR; TCRdb's copy has only in-frame clones and leaves some out. Here the sample spans some 210,000 clones, around 87% being singletons. Study conclusions and caveats: Investigators reported 150 to 200 TCR beta chains as tied to cytomegalovirus. In vitro work confirmed that three CMV-associated chains recognize CMV antigens.

Sequencing was performed on PBMCs. The receptor comes from a woman under 30 in good health and CMV-seropositive. V is TRBV9 and J is TRBJ1-1; TRBD1 might be the D (5 bases). The CDR3 region is CASSVGGSTEAFF. The CDR3 nucleotides are TGTGCCAGCAGCGTTGGGGGGAGCACTGAAGCTTTCTTT.